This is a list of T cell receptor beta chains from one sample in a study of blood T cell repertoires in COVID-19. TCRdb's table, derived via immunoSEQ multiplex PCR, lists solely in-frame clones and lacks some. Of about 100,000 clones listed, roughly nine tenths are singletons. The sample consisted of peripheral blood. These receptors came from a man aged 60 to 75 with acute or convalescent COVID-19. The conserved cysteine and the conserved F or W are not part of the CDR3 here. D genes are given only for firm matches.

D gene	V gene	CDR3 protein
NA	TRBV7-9	ASRSTASGNTIY
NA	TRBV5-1	ASSLEGVGASPLH
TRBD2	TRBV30	AWKPRRGGGELF
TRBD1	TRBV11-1	ASSLDRDTEAF
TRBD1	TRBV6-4	ASSDGTAEAF
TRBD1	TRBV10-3	AISAGQVLSYNEQF
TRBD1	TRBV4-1	ASSRVLGTGMGTEAF
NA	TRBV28	ASSWQAQETQY
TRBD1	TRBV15	ATSTGTGLTTNEKLF
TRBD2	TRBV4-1	ASSRAPTLAGPLPEQF
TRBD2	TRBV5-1	ASSLRGTLTDTQY
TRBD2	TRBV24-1	ATSDLASGGVFEQF
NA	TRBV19	ASSPPMSHGYT
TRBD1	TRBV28	ASRRGQGTYEQY
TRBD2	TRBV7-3	ASSREGRTDTQY
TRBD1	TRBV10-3	AIRAGTGDYEQY
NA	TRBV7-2	ASSSQGSGTEAF
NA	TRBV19	ASSRGGMTSTDTQY
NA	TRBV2	ASKSGREETQY
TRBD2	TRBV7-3	ASSLAGVNNEQF
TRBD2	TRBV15	ATSRGLAGTSTDTQY
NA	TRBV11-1	ASRPTGTNYGYT
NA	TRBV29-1	SVTPGGRYQETQY
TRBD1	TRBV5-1	ASSWTGEGRRETQY
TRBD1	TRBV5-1	ASSLIQTGGDEQY
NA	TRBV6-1	ASSEVLDEKLF
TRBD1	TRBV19	ASSGTGEQPQH
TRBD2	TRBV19	ASSMGDYYNEQF
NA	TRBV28	ASTKLVSAGTQY
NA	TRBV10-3	AISEGRVTGNTIY
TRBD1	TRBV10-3	AISESGTGVGDGAF
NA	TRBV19	ASSIQGVTEAF
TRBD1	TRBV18	ASSEGQGGGNSPLH
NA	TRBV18	ASSPLGADTEAF
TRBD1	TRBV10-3	ASSRGDTEAF
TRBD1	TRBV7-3	ASSQGQVTGELF
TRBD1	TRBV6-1	ASSEAQGAWQPQH
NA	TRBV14	ASSPTDGSSYNEQF
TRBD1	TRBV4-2	ASSQDRRTGGNTIY
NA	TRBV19	ATGLPPKEQF
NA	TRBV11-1	ASSLRSGSGANVLT
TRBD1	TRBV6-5	ASSPGQGAYNEQF
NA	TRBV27	ASSLSGTNTEAF
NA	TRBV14	ASSQVTGGKLF
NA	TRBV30	AWSQQDNTEAF
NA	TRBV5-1	ASSLAGGGGYT
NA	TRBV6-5	ASVNRGTSYEQY
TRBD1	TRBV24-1	ATSDWTGRQDTGELF
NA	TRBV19	ASTPGGRTEAF
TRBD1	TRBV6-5	ASSSGQGVNNQPQH
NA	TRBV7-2	ASSLSSGPYNEQF
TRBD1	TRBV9	ASSVGTGEAGNTIY
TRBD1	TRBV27	ASSLRPSGTGANEQF
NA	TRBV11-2	ASSSSQGGEQY
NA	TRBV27	ASSFGSGGEQY
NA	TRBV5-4	ASSLDGLATNTGELF
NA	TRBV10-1	ASRSGNTIY
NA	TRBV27	ASSLGAREQF